The rows below give T cell receptor beta chains drawn from one sample of a study of T cell clones after liver transplantation. The data were produced by immunoSEQ multiplex PCR, yet TCRdb's version contains in-frame clones alone and is incomplete. The data contain 70,000 or so clones, 90% of them singletons. The sample was CD4+ T cells from blood, taken before liver transplant. These receptor sequences come from a human donor who received a liver transplant. Both conserved end residues are part of each CDR3. D genes are given only for firm matches. Clone size is shown for a subset of rows, as once, few, many or a class of expanded clone.

j_call,v_call,clone_size,d_call,cdr3_aa,cdr3_nt
TRBJ2-7,TRBV29-1,NA,NA,CSVVGELHQYEQYF,TGCAGCGTTGTCGGGGAGCTACATCAGTACGAGCAGTACTTC
TRBJ1-5,TRBV12-2,NA,NA,CASRLNRALNQPQHF,TGTGCAAGTCGCTTAAACAGGGCCCTTAATCAGCCCCAGCATTTT
TRBJ1-1,TRBV2,NA,NA,CASLSLARTEAFF,TGTGCCAGCCTCTCTTTGGCTAGGACTGAAGCTTTCTTT
TRBJ1-4,TRBV5-1,few,NA,CASSRAGSNEKLFF,TGCGCCAGCTCGCGGGCCGGATCGAATGAAAAACTGTTTTTT
TRBJ2-7,TRBV7-9,few,NA,CASSPPAGEQYF,TGTGCCAGCAGCCCCCCTGCGGGCGAGCAGTACTTC
TRBJ2-7,TRBV5-6,NA,TRBD2,CASTWGTSGPREQYF,TGTGCCAGCACGTGGGGGACTAGCGGCCCTAGGGAGCAGTACTTC
TRBJ2-7,TRBV5-8,NA,NA,CASSRGIAYEQYF,TGTGCCAGCAGCCGGGGCATTGCCTACGAGCAGTACTTC
TRBJ2-6,TRBV7-3,NA,NA,CASSLDSGANVLTF,TGTGCCAGCAGCTTAGACTCTGGGGCCAACGTCCTGACTTTC
TRBJ2-2,TRBV14,NA,TRBD2,CASSLVAGLGTGELFF,TGTGCCAGCAGCCTCGTAGCGGGACTGGGGACCGGGGAGCTGTTTTTT
TRBJ2-2,TRBV5-4,NA,TRBD2,CASSPGTSGIVDTGELFF,TGTGCCAGCAGTCCCGGGACTAGCGGGATTGTGGACACCGGGGAGCTGTTTTTT
TRBJ1-4,TRBV18,NA,TRBD1,CASSSDRGLREKLFF,TGTGCCAGCTCATCCGACAGGGGGTTACGCGAAAAACTGTTTTTT
TRBJ2-5,TRBV9,NA,NA,CASSVDRGETQYF,TGTGCCAGCAGCGTCGATCGGGGTGAGACCCAGTACTTC